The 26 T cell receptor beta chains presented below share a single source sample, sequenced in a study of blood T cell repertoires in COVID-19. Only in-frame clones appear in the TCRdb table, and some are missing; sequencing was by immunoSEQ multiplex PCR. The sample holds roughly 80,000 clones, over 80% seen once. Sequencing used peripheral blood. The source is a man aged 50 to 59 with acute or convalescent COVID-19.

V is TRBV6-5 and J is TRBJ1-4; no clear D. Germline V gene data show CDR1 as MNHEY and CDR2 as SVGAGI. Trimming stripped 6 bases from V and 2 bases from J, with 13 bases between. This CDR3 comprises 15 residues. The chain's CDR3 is CASRRSVATNEKLFF. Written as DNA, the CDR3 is TGTGCCAGCAGACGCAGTGTCGCCACTAATGAAAAACTGTTTTTT.

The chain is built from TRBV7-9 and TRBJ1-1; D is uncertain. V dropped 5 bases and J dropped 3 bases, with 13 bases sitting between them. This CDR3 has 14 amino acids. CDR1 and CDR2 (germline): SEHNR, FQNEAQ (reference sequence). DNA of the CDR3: TGTGCCAGCAGCCTTGATCAGATATACACTGAAGCTTTCTTT. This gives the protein CASSLDQIYTEAFF.

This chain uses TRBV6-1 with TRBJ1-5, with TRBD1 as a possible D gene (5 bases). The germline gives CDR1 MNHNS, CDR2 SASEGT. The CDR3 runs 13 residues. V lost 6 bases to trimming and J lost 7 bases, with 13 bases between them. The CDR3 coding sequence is TGTGCCAGCAGCCTCCCCGGGGGGCAGCCCCAGCATTTT. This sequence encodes CASSLPGGQPQHF.

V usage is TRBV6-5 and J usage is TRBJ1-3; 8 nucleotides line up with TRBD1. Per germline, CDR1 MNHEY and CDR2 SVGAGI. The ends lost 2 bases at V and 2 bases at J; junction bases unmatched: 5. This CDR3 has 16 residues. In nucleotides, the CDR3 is TGTGCCAGCAGTTACCGGACAGGGTCAGCTGGAAACACCATATATTTT. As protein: CASSYRTGSAGNTIYF.

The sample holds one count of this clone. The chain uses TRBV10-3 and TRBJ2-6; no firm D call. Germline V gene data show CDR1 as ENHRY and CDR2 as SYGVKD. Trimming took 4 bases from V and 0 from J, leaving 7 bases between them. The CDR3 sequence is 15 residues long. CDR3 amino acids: CAISGSSSGANVLTF. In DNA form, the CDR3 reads TGTGCCATCAGTGGTTCGAGCTCTGGGGCCAACGTCCTGACTTTC.

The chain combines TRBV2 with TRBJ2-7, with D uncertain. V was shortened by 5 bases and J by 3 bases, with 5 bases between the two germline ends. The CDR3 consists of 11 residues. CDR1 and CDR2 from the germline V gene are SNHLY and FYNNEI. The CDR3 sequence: CASSSIYEQYF. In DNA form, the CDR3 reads TGTGCCAGCAGTTCCATCTACGAGCAGTACTTC. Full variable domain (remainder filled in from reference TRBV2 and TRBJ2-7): EPEVTQTPSHQVTQMGQEVILRCVPISNHLYFYWYRQILGQKVEFLVSFYNNEISEKSEIFDDQFSVERPDGSNFTLKIRSTKLEDSAMYFCASSSIYEQYFGPGTRLTVT.

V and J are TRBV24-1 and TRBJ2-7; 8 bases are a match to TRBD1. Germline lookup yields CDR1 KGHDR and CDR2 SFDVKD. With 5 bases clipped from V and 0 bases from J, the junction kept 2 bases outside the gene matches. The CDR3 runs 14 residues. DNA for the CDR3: TGTGCCACCAGTGGACAGGGGTCCTCCTACGAGCAGTACTTC. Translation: CATSGQGSSYEQYF.

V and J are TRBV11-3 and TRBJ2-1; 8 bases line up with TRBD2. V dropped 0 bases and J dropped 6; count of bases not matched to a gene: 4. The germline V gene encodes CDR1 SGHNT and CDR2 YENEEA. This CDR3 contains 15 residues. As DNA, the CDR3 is TGTGCCAGCAGCTTAGAGGCGAGCGGGGGCAATGAGCAGTTCTTC. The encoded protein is CASSLEASGGNEQFF.

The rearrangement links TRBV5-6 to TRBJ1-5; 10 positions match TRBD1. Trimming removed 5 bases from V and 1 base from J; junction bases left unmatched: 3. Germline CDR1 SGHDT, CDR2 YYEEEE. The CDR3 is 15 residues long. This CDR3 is CASRRQGASNQPQHF. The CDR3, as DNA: TGTGCCAGCAGGCGACAGGGGGCGAGCAATCAGCCCCAGCATTTT.

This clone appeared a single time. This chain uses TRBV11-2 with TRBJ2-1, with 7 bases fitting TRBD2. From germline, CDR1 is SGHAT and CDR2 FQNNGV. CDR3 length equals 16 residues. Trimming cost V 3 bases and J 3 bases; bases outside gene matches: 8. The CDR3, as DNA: TGTGCCAGCAGCTTGGAAACTAGCGTTTACTACAATGAGCAGTTCTTC. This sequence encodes CASSLETSVYYNEQFF. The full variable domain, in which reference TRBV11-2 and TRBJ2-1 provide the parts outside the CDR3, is EAGVAQSPRYKIIEKRQSVAFWCNPISGHATLYWYQQILGQGPKLLIQFQNNGVVDDSQLPKDRFSAERLKGVDSTLKIQPAKLEDSAVYLCASSLETSVYYNEQFFGPGTRLTVL.

The CDR3 sequence is CASSRRTSGQETQYF. The CDR3, as DNA: TGTGCCAGCAGCAGAAGGACTAGCGGCCAAGAGACCCAGTACTTC. This chain joins TRBV21-1 and TRBJ2-5; the table gives TRBD2 as D, unverified against the DNA. TRBV21-1 is flagged as a pseudogene. The CDR3 loop spans 15 amino acids.

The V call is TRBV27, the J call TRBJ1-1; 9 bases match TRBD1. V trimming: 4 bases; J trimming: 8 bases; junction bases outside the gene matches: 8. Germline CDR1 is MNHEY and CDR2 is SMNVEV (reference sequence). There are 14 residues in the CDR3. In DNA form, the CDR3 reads TGTGCCAGCAGTTCGCCCGACAGGGGGGTGGAAGCTTTCTTT. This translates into CASSSPDRGVEAFF.

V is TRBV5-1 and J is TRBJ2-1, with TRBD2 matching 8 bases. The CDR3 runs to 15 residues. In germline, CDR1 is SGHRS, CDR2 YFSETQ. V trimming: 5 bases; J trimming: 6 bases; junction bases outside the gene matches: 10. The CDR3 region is CASRESGSFGNEQFF. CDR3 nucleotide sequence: TGCGCCAGCAGAGAAAGCGGGAGTTTTGGCAATGAGCAGTTCTTC. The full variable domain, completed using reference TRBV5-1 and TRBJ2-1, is KAGVTQTPRYLIKTRGQQVTLSCSPISGHRSVSWYQQTPGQGLQFLFEYFSETQRNKGNFPGRFSGRQFSNSRSEMNVSTLELGDSALYLCASRESGSFGNEQFFGPGTRLTVL.

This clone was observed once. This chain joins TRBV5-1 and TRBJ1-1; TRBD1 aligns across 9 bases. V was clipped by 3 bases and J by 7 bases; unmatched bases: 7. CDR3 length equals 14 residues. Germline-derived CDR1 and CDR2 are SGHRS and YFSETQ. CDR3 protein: CASSWGQGNDEAFF. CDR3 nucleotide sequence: TGCGCCAGCAGCTGGGGACAGGGAAACGATGAAGCTTTCTTT.

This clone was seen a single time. Here the CDR3 reads CASSLRSGLNAEAFF. The CDR3 coding sequence is TGTGCCAGCAGCTTACGGTCAGGACTTAACGCTGAAGCTTTCTTT. The chain links TRBV13 to TRBJ1-1; D uncertain. V shed 2 bases and J shed 6 bases, with 16 bases lying between them. Germline CDR1 is PRHDT and CDR2 is FYEKMQ (reference sequence). The CDR3 extends over 15 amino acids.

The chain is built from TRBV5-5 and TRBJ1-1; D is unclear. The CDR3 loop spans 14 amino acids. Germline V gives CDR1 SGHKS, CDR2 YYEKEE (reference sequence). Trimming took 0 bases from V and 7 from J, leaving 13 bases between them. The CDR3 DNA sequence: TGTGCCAGCAGCTTGGGTATGGGAGCAGATGAAGCTTTCTTT. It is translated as CASSLGMGADEAFF.

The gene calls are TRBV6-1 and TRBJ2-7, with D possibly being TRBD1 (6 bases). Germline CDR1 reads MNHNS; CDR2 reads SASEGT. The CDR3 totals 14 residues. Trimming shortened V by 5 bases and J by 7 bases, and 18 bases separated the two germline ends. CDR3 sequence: CASSSGATTREQYF. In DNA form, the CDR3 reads TGTGCCAGCAGTTCAGGGGCCACTACTCGGGAGCAGTACTTC.

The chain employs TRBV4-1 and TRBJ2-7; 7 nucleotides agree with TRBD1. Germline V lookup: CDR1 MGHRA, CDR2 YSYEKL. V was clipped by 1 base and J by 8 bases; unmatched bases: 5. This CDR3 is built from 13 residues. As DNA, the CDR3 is TGCGCCAGCAGCCAAGGACAGGGTGTACAGCAGTACTTC. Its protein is CASSQGQGVQQYF.

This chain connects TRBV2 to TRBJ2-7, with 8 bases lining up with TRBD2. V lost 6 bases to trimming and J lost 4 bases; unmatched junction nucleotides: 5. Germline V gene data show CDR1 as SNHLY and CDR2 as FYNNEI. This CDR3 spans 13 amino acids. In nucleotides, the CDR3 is TGTGCCAGCAGGGTTAGCGGGGCTTACGAGCAGTACTTC. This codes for CASRVSGAYEQYF. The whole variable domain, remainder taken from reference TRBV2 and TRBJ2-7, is EPEVTQTPSHQVTQMGQEVILRCVPISNHLYFYWYRQILGQKVEFLVSFYNNEISEKSEIFDDQFSVERPDGSNFTLKIRSTKLEDSAMYFCASRVSGAYEQYFGPGTRLTVT.

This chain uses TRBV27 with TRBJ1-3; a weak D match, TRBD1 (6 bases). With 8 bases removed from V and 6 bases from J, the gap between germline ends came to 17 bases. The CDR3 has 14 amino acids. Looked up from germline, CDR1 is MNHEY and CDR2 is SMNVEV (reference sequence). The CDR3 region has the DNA TGTGCCAGCCCTTTCATCAGGGGAATAAACACCATATATTTT. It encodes CASPFIRGINTIYF.

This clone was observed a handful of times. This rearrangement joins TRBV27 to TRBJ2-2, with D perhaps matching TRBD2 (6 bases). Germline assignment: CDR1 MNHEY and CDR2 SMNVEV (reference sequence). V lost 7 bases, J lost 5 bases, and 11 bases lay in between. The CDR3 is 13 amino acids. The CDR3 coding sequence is TGTGCCAGCAAAAGCCTAGCGACCGGGGAGCTGTTTTTT. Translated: CASKSLATGELFF.

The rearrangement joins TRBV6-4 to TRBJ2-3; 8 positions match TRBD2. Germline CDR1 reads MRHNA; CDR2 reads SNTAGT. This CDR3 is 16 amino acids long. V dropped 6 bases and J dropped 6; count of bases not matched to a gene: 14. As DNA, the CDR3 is TGTGCCAGCAGCCAACTCGGCGGGGGGTTTAGTGATACGCAGTATTTT. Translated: CASSQLGGGFSDTQYF.

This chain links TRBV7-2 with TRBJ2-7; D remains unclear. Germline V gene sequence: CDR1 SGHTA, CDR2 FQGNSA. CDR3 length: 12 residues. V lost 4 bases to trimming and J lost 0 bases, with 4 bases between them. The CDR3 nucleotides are TGTGCCAGCAGCTCCCGCTCCTACGAGCAGTACTTC. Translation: CASSSRSYEQYF.

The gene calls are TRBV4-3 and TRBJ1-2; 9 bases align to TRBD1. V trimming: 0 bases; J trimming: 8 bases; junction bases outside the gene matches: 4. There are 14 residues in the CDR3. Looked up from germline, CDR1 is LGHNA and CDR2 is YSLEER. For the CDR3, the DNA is TGCGCCAGCAGCCAAGATTGGACAGGGGACGGCTACACCTTC. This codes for CASSQDWTGDGYTF.

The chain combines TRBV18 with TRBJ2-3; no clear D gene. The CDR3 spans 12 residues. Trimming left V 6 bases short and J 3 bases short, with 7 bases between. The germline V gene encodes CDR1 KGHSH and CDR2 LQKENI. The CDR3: CASSKETDTQYF. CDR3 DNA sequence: TGTGCCAGCTCGAAAGAGACAGATACGCAGTATTTT.

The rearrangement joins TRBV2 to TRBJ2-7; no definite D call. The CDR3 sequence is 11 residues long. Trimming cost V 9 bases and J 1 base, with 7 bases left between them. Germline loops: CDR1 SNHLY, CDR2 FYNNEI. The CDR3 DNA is TGTGCCAGTTATACTTCCTACGAGCAGTACTTC. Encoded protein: CASYTSYEQYF.